One and the same sample provided the 9 T cell receptor beta chains below, sequenced in a study of blood T cell repertoires in COVID-19. The protocol was immunoSEQ multiplex PCR, while the TCRdb copy is restricted to in-frame clones and leaves out a portion. The sample contains roughly 200,000 clones, around 87% of which appear only once. The sample comprised peripheral blood. Receptors were obtained from a man aged 55 to 70 with acute or convalescent COVID-19.

The V gene is TRBV6-6, the J gene TRBJ1-4; 9 nucleotides align to TRBD1. The CDR3 spans 14 residues. Germline lookup yields CDR1 MNHNY and CDR2 SVGAGI (reference sequence). The V segment lost 5 bases and the J segment 7 bases; nucleotides outside the gene matches: 5. The CDR3: CASSPGQGPEKLFF. The DNA for the CDR3 is TGTGCCAGCAGTCCGGGACAGGGCCCTGAAAAACTGTTTTTT.

This chain connects TRBV6-4 to TRBJ2-5; D perhaps matches TRBD2 (6 bases). Per germline, CDR1 MRHNA and CDR2 SNTAGT. V shed 4 bases and J shed 5 bases, with 20 bases lying between them. This CDR3 has 16 amino acids. The CDR3 DNA sequence: TGTGCCAGCAGTGGGAGTGGAGGGGCTCCGAGTGAGACCCAGTACTTC. This gives the protein CASSGSGGAPSETQYF.

The chain carries TRBV7-2 and TRBJ2-5; D is possibly TRBD1 (6 bases). This CDR3 spans 14 amino acids. Trimming shortened V by 2 bases and J by 4 bases, and 11 bases separated the two germline ends. Germline assignment: CDR1 SGHTA and CDR2 FQGNSA. The CDR3 sequence: CASSLYRDLETQYF. The CDR3 DNA is TGTGCCAGCAGCTTATACAGGGACCTAGAGACCCAGTACTTC.

The chain combines TRBV5-1 with TRBJ1-3, with 7 bases identical to TRBD1. CDR1 and CDR2 (germline): SGHRS, YFSETQ. With V trimmed by 0 bases and J by 3 bases, 3 bases remained unmatched. The CDR3 is 15 residues long. CDR3 sequence reads: CASSLGGTDGNTIYF. The DNA for the CDR3 is TGCGCCAGCAGCTTGGGAGGGACAGATGGAAACACCATATATTTT. The full variable domain, rest sourced from reference TRBV5-1 and TRBJ1-3, is KAGVTQTPRYLIKTRGQQVTLSCSPISGHRSVSWYQQTPGQGLQFLFEYFSETQRNKGNFPGRFSGRQFSNSRSEMNVSTLELGDSALYLCASSLGGTDGNTIYFGEGSWLTVV.

The CDR3 bases are TGTGCCAGTAGTATCCTAGCGGGGTACCAAGAGACCCAGTACTTC. Translation gives CASSILAGYQETQYF. The rearrangement uses TRBV19 and TRBJ2-5; 9 nucleotides match TRBD2. CDR3 size: 15 residues. V dropped 3 bases and J dropped 0; count of bases not matched to a gene: 2. CDR1 and CDR2 (germline): LNHDA, SQIVND (reference sequence).

V and J are TRBV27 and TRBJ1-1; TRBD1 might be the D (5 bases). Trimming left V 2 bases short and J 1 base short, with 11 bases between. The CDR3 extends over 15 amino acids. Germline V gene data show CDR1 as MNHEY and CDR2 as SMNVEV (reference sequence). The CDR3 sequence: CASSLQGKSNTEAFF. CDR3 bases: TGTGCCAGCAGTTTACAGGGTAAATCGAACACTGAAGCTTTCTTT.

There are a few counts of this clone. V usage is TRBV4-1 and J usage is TRBJ2-7; 7 bases fit TRBD1. The V gene end was trimmed by 4 bases and the J gene end by 1 base; junction bases not matched to a gene: 13. CDR1 and CDR2 from the germline V gene are MGHRA and YSYEKL. CDR3 size: 17 residues. The CDR3 coding sequence is TGCGCCAGCAGCCCTCGGGACAGCTACTTTTCTTCCTACGAGCAGTACTTC. This sequence encodes CASSPRDSYFSSYEQYF.

The rearrangement links TRBV19 to TRBJ1-4, with 7 bases aligning to TRBD1. V was pared by 9 bases and J by 2 bases, with 6 bases of the junction left unmatched. CDR3 length: 14 amino acids. Germline lookup yields CDR1 LNHDA and CDR2 SQIVND (reference sequence). The chain's CDR3 is CASNRDSTNEKLFF. The CDR3 nucleotides read TGTGCCAGCAACCGGGACAGCACTAATGAAAAACTGTTTTTT.

The J gene is TRBJ2-5, the V gene TRBV6-6; 11 bases fit TRBD2. The length of the CDR3 is 18 residues. With V trimmed by 5 bases and J by 1 base, 12 bases remained unmatched. Germline V CDR1 and CDR2: MNHNY, SVGAGI (reference sequence). The CDR3 DNA sequence: TGTGCCAGCAGTCCACTTTCGGGACTAGCGGAACTCCAAGAGACCCAGTACTTC. It specifies CASSPLSGLAELQETQYF.